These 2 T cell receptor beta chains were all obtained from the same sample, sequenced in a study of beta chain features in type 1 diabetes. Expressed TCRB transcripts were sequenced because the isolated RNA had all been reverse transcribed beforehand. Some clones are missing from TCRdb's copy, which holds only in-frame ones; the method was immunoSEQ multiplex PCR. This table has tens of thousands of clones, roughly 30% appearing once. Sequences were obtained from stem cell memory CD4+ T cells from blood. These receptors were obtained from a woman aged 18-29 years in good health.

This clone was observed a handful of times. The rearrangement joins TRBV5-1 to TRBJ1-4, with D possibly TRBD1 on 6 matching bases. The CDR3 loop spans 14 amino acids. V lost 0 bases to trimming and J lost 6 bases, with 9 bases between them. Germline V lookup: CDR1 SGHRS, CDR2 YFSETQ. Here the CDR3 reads CASSLGQGYEKLFF. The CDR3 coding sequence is TGCGCCAGCAGCTTGGGGCAGGGGTATGAAAAACTGTTTTTT.

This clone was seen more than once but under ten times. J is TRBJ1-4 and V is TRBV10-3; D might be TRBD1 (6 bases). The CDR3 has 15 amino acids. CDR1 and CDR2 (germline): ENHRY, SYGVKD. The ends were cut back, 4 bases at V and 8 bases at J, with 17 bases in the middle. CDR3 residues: CAISGLRGAEEKLFF. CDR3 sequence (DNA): TGTGCCATCAGTGGCCTTCGGGGGGCGGAGGAAAAACTGTTTTTT.